The clone carrying this T cell receptor (beta chain) was counted a single time. The V and J ends lost 3 bases and 3 bases respectively, with 12 bases between them. The germline CDR1 and CDR2 sequences are MDHEN and SYDVKM. The CDR3 has 14 amino acids. The time point: pretreatment peripheral blood. This entry belongs to a study of PD-L1 blockade in urothelial cancer. At the level of the study: Investigators checked blood 3 weeks (second dose) and 6 weeks after treatment start.

Here immunoSEQ multiplex PCR was the method, and the copy in TCRdb shows in-frame clones only, minus some. The repertoire includes 30,000 to 50,000 clones, approximately 89% of them detected once, and 10% to 12% sits in the top ten. The V call is TRBV28, the J call TRBJ2-7; D perhaps matches TRBD2 (6 bases). The sequencing here drew on PBMCs, taken around atezolizumab (anti-PD-L1) treatment. This clonotype was sampled from a woman aged 60-70 years with urothelial cancer. CDR3: CASSFGRDGYEQYF. Written as DNA, the CDR3 is TGTGCCAGCAGTTTTGGGCGGGACGGCTACGAGCAGTACTTC.